In its sample, the clone carrying this T cell receptor beta chain was seen many times. The record originates from a study of blood T cell repertoires in COVID-19. Study details: There were acute and convalescent COVID-19 samples, and they came from the United States, Italy and Spain. Sources were T cells, B-cell-depleted T cells, or PBMCs; the material itself was cDNA or gDNA.

In the authors' workflow: The assay estimated nucleated cells by amplifying reference gene primers. Repertoires were generated with immunoSEQ multiplex PCR, while TCRdb's copy carries only in-frame clones and drops some. The V and J calls and clone size are taken from that table; D and trimming were inferred from the DNA. The repertoire holds under 300,000 clones, with 70% to 85% as singletons. Per the germline V gene, CDR1 is LNHNV and CDR2 is YYDKDF (reference sequence). This CDR3 comprises 16 residues. V dropped 0 bases and J dropped 4 bases, with 13 bases sitting between them. This TCR was sampled from a woman older than 75 with acute or convalescent COVID-19. This chain uses TRBV15 with TRBJ1-5; the D gene is possibly TRBD1 (6 bases). Sequencing was performed on peripheral blood. The CDR3 sequence is CATSRDGQTRNQPQHF. CDR3 in DNA: TGTGCCACCAGCAGAGATGGACAGACGCGGAATCAGCCCCAGCATTTT.